These 32 T cell receptor beta chains were all obtained from the same sample, sequenced in a study of cytomegalovirus exposure and HLA in healthy donors. 60 Vbeta and 13 Jbeta primers were used in PCR. Clones were read by immunoSEQ multiplex PCR, and TCRdb kept only the in-frame ones, dropping some. The table includes about 73,000 clones, roughly 75% detected once. Sequencing input: PBMCs. The receptors derive from a male donor in good health and CMV-seronegative.

The chain uses TRBV20-1 and TRBJ2-7, with D perhaps matching TRBD1 (5 bases). Germline CDR1 and CDR2: DFQATT and SNEGSKA (reference sequence). V lost 6 bases to trimming and J lost 6 bases, with 12 bases between them. The CDR3 extends over 11 amino acids. CDR3 nucleotide sequence: TGCAGTGCAACGGTAGGGGTCGAGCAGTACTTC. It is translated as CSATVGVEQYF.

The chain links TRBV7-9 to TRBJ1-1; unclear D gene. Trimming shortened V by 3 bases and J by 1 base, and 9 bases separated the two germline ends. From germline, CDR1 is SEHNR and CDR2 FQNEAQ (reference sequence). The CDR3 is 14 amino acids. CDR3 sequence reads: CASSFSVPNTEAFF. CDR3 DNA: TGTGCCAGCAGCTTTTCGGTGCCGAACACTGAAGCTTTCTTT.

The gene calls are TRBV10-3 and TRBJ2-3, with TRBD2 matching over 7 bases. The length of the CDR3 is 15 residues. The germline gives CDR1 ENHRY, CDR2 SYGVKD. V was pared by 2 bases and J by 2 bases, with 4 bases of the junction left unmatched. The CDR3, as DNA: TGTGCCATCAGTGAGCGGGAGGCGAACACAGATACGCAGTATTTT. It codes for CAISEREANTDTQYF.

The chain carries TRBV28 and TRBJ2-7; 8 bases align to TRBD2. This CDR3 contains 14 residues. Looked up from germline, CDR1 is MDHEN and CDR2 is SYDVKM. J lost 2 bases, V lost 10 bases, and 10 bases had no gene match. CDR3 in amino acids: CATRGLADPYEQYF. CDR3 sequence (DNA): TGTGCCACCAGAGGACTAGCAGACCCCTACGAGCAGTACTTC.

The V gene is TRBV5-1, the J gene TRBJ1-4; D is perhaps TRBD1 (6 bases). CDR1 is SGHRS, CDR2 YFSETQ, per germline. This CDR3 has 14 residues. Trimming shortened V by 4 bases and J by 7 bases, and 14 bases separated the two germline ends. The CDR3 sequence is CASSPRQESEKLFF. CDR3 DNA sequence: TGCGCCAGCAGCCCTCGACAGGAGAGTGAAAAACTGTTTTTT.

J is TRBJ2-5 and V is TRBV27, with 8 bases matching TRBD2. The germline V gene encodes CDR1 MNHEY and CDR2 SMNVEV (reference sequence). V trimming: 6 bases; J trimming: 4 bases; junction bases outside the gene matches: 4. This CDR3 comprises 13 residues. The CDR3 DNA follows: TGTGCCAGCAGAAGCGGGACTAGAGAGACCCAGTACTTC. It encodes CASRSGTRETQYF.

Concerning this clone: At one end, the junction sequence differs from germline, possibly due to a read error. The rearrangement uses TRBV5-6 and TRBJ1-2, with D possibly TRBD1 on 5 matching bases. The germline gives CDR1 SGHDT, CDR2 YYEEEE. This CDR3 comprises 14 residues. The chain's CDR3 is CASSNTRVGSGYPF. In DNA form, the CDR3 reads TGTGCCAGCAGCAACACCAGGGTCGGGTCGGGCTACCCCTTC.

The chain joins TRBV5-4 to TRBJ2-1; 10 bases fit TRBD1. Germline CDR1 reads SGHNT; CDR2 reads YYREEE (reference sequence). V shed 6 bases, J shed 4 bases, and the junction held 10 bases outside the gene matches. This CDR3 is built from 16 residues. CDR3 protein: CASIKGTGAGYNEQFF. The CDR3 DNA reads as TGTGCCAGCATCAAAGGGACAGGGGCAGGGTACAATGAGCAGTTCTTC.

About this clone: A read error may account for a junction end that differs from germline. The J gene is TRBJ1-6, the V gene TRBV5-1, with a possible D match to TRBD1 (6 bases). This CDR3 has 15 residues. CDR1 SGHRS and CDR2 YFSETQ come from the germline V gene. This chain's CDR3 is CASSLGDIANSPLNF. In DNA form, the CDR3 reads TGCGCCAGCAGCTTGGGGGACATAGCGAATTCACCCCTCAACTTT.

As regards this clone: Germline is not matched at one junction end, which may reflect a read error. V is TRBV30 and J is TRBJ2-1; D is perhaps TRBD1 (5 bases). Germline V gene data show CDR1 as GTSNPN and CDR2 as SVGIG (reference sequence). The CDR3 is made up of 13 amino acids. CDR3 in DNA: TGTGCCTGGGGTGTGGGGCCCTACAATGAGCAGTTCTTC. Translation: CAWGVGPYNEQFF.

The V and J genes are TRBV30 and TRBJ2-7, with D maybe TRBD1 (6 bases). In germline, CDR1 is GTSNPN, CDR2 SVGIG (reference sequence). Trimming took off 3 bases at V and 0 bases at J, with 18 bases between the two ends. The CDR3 is 16 amino acids. CDR3 nucleotides: TGTGCCTGGAGGATGAGGCAGGGGTTAAGCTCCTACGAGCAGTACTTC. It is translated as CAWRMRQGLSSYEQYF.

The V call is TRBV5-1, the J call TRBJ1-4; possibly TRBD1 for D (6 bases). Germline V gives CDR1 SGHRS, CDR2 YFSETQ. This CDR3 region has 15 residues. V gave up 1 base and J gave up 3 bases, with 10 bases separating them. The CDR3: CASSLTGYPNEKLFF. The DNA for the CDR3 is TGCGCCAGCAGCTTGACAGGGTATCCTAATGAAAAACTGTTTTTT.

The chain couples TRBV30 to TRBJ2-7, with D perhaps TRBD2 (6 bases). V shed 3 bases and J shed 0 bases, with 18 bases lying between them. CDR3 length: 16 amino acids. Germline V lookup: CDR1 GTSNPN, CDR2 SVGIG (reference sequence). CDR3 sequence: CAWRTTSLPLSYEQYF. DNA for the CDR3: TGTGCCTGGAGAACGACTAGTTTACCCCTCTCCTACGAGCAGTACTTC.

The chain carries TRBV5-6 and TRBJ1-6; 8 nucleotides agree with TRBD1. The germline gives CDR1 SGHDT, CDR2 YYEEEE. V trimming: 4 bases; J trimming: 5 bases; junction bases outside the gene matches: 5. CDR3 length: 15 amino acids. The CDR3 region has the DNA TGTGCCAGCAGCCTGCAGGGGGCAAATAATTCACCCCTCCACTTT. It is translated as CASSLQGANNSPLHF.

The rearrangement links TRBV6-1 to TRBJ1-1; 7 bases align to TRBD1. This CDR3 contains 15 residues. The V and J ends lost 6 bases and 0 bases, in that order; junction bases with no gene match: 7. Germline CDR1 is MNHNS and CDR2 is SASEGT. The CDR3 spells CASSVMGQMNTEAFF. In nucleotides, the CDR3 is TGTGCCAGCAGCGTTATGGGACAGATGAACACTGAAGCTTTCTTT.

The chain uses TRBV7-9 and TRBJ2-5; TRBD1 might be the D (6 bases). In germline, CDR1 is SEHNR, CDR2 FQNEAQ (reference sequence). V was shortened by 5 bases and J by 5 bases, with 27 bases between the two germline ends. This CDR3 region has 18 residues. DNA of the CDR3: TGTGCCAGCAGCACTGGACAGATCGCCAACCACTACAACGAGACCCAGTACTTC. Protein product: CASSTGQIANHYNETQYF.

The chain links TRBV5-1 to TRBJ2-2, with 8 bases lining up with TRBD1. The CDR3 consists of 16 residues. Unmatched junction bases numbered 6, after V lost 1 base and J lost 4 bases. Germline assignment: CDR1 SGHRS and CDR2 YFSETQ. The CDR3 coding sequence is TGCGCCAGCAGCTTGAGTGGGACAGGAGCCACCGGGGAGCTGTTTTTT. Amino acids: CASSLSGTGATGELFF.

The rearrangement links TRBV4-1 to TRBJ2-2, with D possibly being TRBD1 (5 bases). The V end was cut by 1 base, the J end by 5 bases, with 20 bases between. CDR1 is MGHRA and CDR2 is YSYEKL in the germline V gene. The CDR3 sequence is 18 residues long. CDR3 DNA sequence: TGCGCCAGCAGCCAAGGTCCCTGGGGCGCACTCTCAACCGGGGAGCTGTTTTTT. The encoded protein is CASSQGPWGALSTGELFF.

The chain recombines TRBV29-1 with TRBJ2-3; D unclear. V lost 1 base and J 6 bases, leaving 5 bases between the germline ends. The CDR3 has 11 amino acids. Germline CDR1 reads SQVTM; CDR2 reads ANQGSEA. CDR3 loop: CSVEAVDTQYF. Here the CDR3 DNA reads TGCAGCGTTGAAGCGGTGGATACGCAGTATTTT.

The chain combines TRBV18 with TRBJ2-3; D not certain. Germline V CDR1 and CDR2: KGHSH, LQKENI. V lost 1 base and J 0 bases, leaving 5 bases between the germline ends. This CDR3 has 14 residues. The CDR3 reads CASSPLSSTDTQYF. The CDR3 DNA follows: TGTGCCAGCTCACCACTAAGCAGCACAGATACGCAGTATTTT.

The chain has TRBV7-2 and TRBJ2-5; TRBD2 matches 8 bases. The V segment lost 1 base and the J segment 2 bases; nucleotides outside the gene matches: 6. Germline loops: CDR1 SGHTA, CDR2 FQGNSA. This CDR3 has 16 amino acids. The CDR3 nucleotides are TGTGCCAGCAGCTTAGAGATAGCGGGGTTTCAAGAGACCCAGTACTTC. Protein product: CASSLEIAGFQETQYF. The whole variable domain, filled in from reference TRBV7-2 and TRBJ2-5, reads GAGVSQSPSNKVTEKGKDVELRCDPISGHTALYWYRQSLGQGLEFLIYFQGNSAPDKSGLPSDRFSAERTGGSVSTLTIQRTQQEDSAVYLCASSLEIAGFQETQYFGPGTRLLVL.

The chain links TRBV30 to TRBJ2-3; 12 bases fit TRBD2. This CDR3 comprises 14 residues. J gave up 5 bases and V 5 bases, and 5 bases lay outside the gene matches. Germline V CDR1 and CDR2: GTSNPN, SVGIG (reference sequence). For the CDR3, the DNA is TGTGCCTGGGAGCCGGGACTAGCGGGAGATACGCAGTATTTT. It yields the protein CAWEPGLAGDTQYF.

The V and J genes are TRBV12-5 and TRBJ2-5, with D possibly being TRBD1 (6 bases). Germline-derived CDR1 and CDR2 are LGHNT and FRNRAP. V was shortened by 5 bases and J by 3 bases, with 13 bases between the two germline ends. This CDR3 has 14 residues. As DNA, the CDR3 is TGTGCTAGTGGTACCCCGGACAGAAAAGAGACCCAGTACTTC. This gives the protein CASGTPDRKETQYF.

V and J are TRBV19 and TRBJ2-7, with 7 bases that match TRBD1. Germline trimming cut 2 bases from V and 0 bases from J; bases unmatched to any gene: 4. CDR3 length: 15 amino acids. Germline lookup yields CDR1 LNHDA and CDR2 SQIVND (reference sequence). CDR3 DNA: TGTGCCAGTAGTATACCGGGACAGTCCTCCTACGAGCAGTACTTC. Translating it yields CASSIPGQSSYEQYF.

This chain uses TRBV27 with TRBJ1-6, with a possible D match to TRBD1 (6 bases). The CDR3 covers 14 residues. V was cut by 6 bases and J by 7 bases, with 13 bases left in between. Germline-derived CDR1 and CDR2 are MNHEY and SMNVEV (reference sequence). The CDR3 DNA is TGTGCCAGCAGCCAGACAGGACCAAATTCACCCCTCCACTTT. Protein: CASSQTGPNSPLHF.

In its sample, this clone is medium-sized. The chain links TRBV18 to TRBJ2-2; D perhaps matches TRBD1 (5 bases). This CDR3 region has 15 residues. Trimming cost V 2 bases and J 5 bases, with 12 bases left between them. Germline loops: CDR1 KGHSH, CDR2 LQKENI. The DNA for the CDR3 is TGTGCCAGCTCACCAGTAGGGGAACGGACCGGGGAGCTGTTTTTT. This encodes CASSPVGERTGELFF.

This chain links TRBV28 with TRBJ2-3; D might be TRBD1 (7 bases). This CDR3 spans 17 amino acids. V was trimmed by 3 bases and J by 4 bases, leaving 20 bases between them. Germline values: CDR1 MDHEN, CDR2 SYDVKM. CDR3 coding DNA: TGTGCCAGCAGTTTCGCGGGACAGCTTTTTTTTGCAGATACGCAGTATTTT. Protein sequence: CASSFAGQLFFADTQYF.

With respect to this clone: Mismatch with germline at one junction end may stem from a read error. The chain uses TRBV5-1 and TRBJ1-3; TRBD1 is a possible D gene (6 bases). The CDR3 has 14 amino acids. Germline values: CDR1 SGHRS, CDR2 YFSETQ. The CDR3 reads CASSLTGIGSTIYF. The CDR3 DNA sequence: TGCGCCAGCAGCTTGACAGGGATTGGAAGCACCATATATTTT.

This chain uses TRBV7-8 with TRBJ2-5; no definite D call. The J call may be incorrect, as the DNA end agrees better with TRBJ2-7. There are 12 residues in the CDR3. Germline V gives CDR1 SGHVS, CDR2 FQNEAQ. CDR3 amino acids: CASSLARYEQYF. Written as DNA, the CDR3 is TGTGCCAGCAGCTTAGCGAGGTACGAGCAGTACTTC.

The CDR3 here is CASSERYVEYF. CDR3 sequence (DNA): TGTGCCAGCAGTGAGAGATACGTGGAGTATTTT. This chain uses TRBV6-1 with TRBJ2-3; D is undetermined. CDR1 and CDR2 (germline): MNHNS, SASEGT. The CDR3 sequence is 11 residues long. The V end was cut by 3 bases, the J end by 13 bases, with 11 bases between.

The rearrangement joins TRBV21-1 to TRBJ2-6; TRBD2, the table's D call, lacks a check against the DNA. TRBV21-1 is a pseudogene locus. The CDR3 loop spans 18 amino acids. The CDR3 region has the DNA TGTGCCAGCAGCCACGGGCGGTTAGAGGGCTCTGGGGCCAACGTCCTGACTTTC. Translating gives CASSHGRLEGSGANVLTF.

This clone was seen only a few times. The chain couples TRBV7-9 to TRBJ2-6; 11 positions match TRBD2. The CDR3 runs to 18 residues. The germline CDR1 and CDR2 sequences are SEHNR and FQNEAQ (reference sequence). V trimming: 4 bases; J trimming: 2 bases; junction bases outside the gene matches: 7. CDR3 bases: TGTGCCAGCAGCTCCCCACTAGCGGGAGCTCCTGGGGCCAACGTCCTGACTTTC. It is translated as CASSSPLAGAPGANVLTF.